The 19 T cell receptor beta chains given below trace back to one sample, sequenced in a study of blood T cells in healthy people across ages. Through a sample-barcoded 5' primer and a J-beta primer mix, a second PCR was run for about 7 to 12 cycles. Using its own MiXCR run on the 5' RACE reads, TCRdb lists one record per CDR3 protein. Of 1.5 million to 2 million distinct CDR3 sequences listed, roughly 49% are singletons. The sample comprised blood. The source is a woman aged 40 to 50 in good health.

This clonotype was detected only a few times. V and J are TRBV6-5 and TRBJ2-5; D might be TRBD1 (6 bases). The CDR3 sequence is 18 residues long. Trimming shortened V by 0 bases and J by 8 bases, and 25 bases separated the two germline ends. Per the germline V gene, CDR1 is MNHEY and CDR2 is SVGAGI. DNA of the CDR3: TGTGCCAGCAGTTACTCGGGGCCAGGGGCTTCGTCGTGGATAACCCAGTACTTC. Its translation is CASSYSGPGASSWITQYF.

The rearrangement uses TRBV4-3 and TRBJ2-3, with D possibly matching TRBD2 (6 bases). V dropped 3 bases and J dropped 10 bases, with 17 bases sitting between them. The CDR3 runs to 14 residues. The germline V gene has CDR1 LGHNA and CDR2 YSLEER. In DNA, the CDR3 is TGCGCCAGCAGCCATTCAGCTCCGGGGGAGGCGCAGTATTTT. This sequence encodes CASSHSAPGEAQYF.

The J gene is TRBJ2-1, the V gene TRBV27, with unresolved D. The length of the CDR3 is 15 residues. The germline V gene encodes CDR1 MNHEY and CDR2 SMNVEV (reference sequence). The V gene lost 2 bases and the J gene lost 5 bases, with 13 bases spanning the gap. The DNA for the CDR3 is TGTGCCAGCAGTTTAGAAAGGGAACGTCACAATGAGCAGTTCTTC. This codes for CASSLERERHNEQFF.

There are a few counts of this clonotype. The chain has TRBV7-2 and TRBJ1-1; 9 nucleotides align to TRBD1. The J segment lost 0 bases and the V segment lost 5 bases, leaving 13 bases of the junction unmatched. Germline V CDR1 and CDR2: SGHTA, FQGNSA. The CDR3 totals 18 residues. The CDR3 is CASSVRAGTGQLNTEAFF. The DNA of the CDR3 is TGTGCCAGCAGCGTAAGGGCGGGGACAGGGCAATTGAACACTGAAGCTTTCTTT.

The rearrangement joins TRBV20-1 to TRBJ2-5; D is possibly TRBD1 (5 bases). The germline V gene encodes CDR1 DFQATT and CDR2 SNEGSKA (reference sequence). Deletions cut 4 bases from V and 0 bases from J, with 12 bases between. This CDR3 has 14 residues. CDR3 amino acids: CSAIKRQNQETQYF. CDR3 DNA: TGCAGTGCTATCAAAAGACAGAACCAAGAGACCCAGTACTTC.

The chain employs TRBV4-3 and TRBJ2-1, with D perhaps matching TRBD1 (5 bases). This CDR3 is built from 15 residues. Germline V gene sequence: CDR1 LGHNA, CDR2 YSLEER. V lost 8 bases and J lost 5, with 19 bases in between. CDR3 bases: TGCGCCAGCGCCAGAAGGGTGATAGGGGACAATGAGCAGTTCTTC. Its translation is CASARRVIGDNEQFF.

DNA for the CDR3: TGTGCCAGCAGTTACGGAGGAGGGATTAACTATGGCTACACCTTC. This sequence encodes CASSYGGGINYGYTF. The V gene is TRBV6-6, the J gene TRBJ1-2; D gene uncertain. The V and J ends lost 2 bases and 1 base respectively, with 11 bases between them. Germline V gene lookup returns CDR1 MNHNY and CDR2 SVGAGI (reference sequence). CDR3 length: 15 residues.

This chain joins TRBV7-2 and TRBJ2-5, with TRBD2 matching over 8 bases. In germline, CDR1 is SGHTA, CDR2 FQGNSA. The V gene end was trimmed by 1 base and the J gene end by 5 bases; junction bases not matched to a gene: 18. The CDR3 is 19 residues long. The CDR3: CASSLVRAAGGRFWETQYF. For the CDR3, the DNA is TGTGCCAGCAGCTTAGTGAGAGCGGCGGGGGGCCGTTTCTGGGAGACCCAGTACTTC.

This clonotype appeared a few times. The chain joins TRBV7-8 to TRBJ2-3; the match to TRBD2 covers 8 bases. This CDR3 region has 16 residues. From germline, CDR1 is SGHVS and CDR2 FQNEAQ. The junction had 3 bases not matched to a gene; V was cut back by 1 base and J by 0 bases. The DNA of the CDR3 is TGTGCCAGCAGCTTAGGAGCTAGCGGGAGCACAGATACGCAGTATTTT. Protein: CASSLGASGSTDTQYF.

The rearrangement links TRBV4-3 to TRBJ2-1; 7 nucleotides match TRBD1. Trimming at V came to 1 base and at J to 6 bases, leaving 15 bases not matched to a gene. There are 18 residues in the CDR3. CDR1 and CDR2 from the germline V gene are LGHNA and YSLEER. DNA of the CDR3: TGCGCCAGCAGCCAAGCTCCCAGCGAGACAGGGTTGGGCAATGAGCAGTTCTTC. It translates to CASSQAPSETGLGNEQFF.

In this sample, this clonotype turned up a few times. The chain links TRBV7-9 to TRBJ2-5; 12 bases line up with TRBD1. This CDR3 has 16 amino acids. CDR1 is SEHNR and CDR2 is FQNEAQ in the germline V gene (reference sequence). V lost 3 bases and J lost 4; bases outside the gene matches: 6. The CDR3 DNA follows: TGTGCCAGCAGCTTCGGGGACAGGGGGCTTCGAGAGACCCAGTACTTC. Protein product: CASSFGDRGLRETQYF.

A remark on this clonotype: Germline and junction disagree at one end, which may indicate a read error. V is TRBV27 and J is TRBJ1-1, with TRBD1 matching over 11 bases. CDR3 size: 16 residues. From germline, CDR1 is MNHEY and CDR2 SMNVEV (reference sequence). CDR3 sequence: CASNLWDRGLNTEAFF. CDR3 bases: TGTGCCAGCAATTTATGGGACAGGGGGTTGAACACTGAAGCTTTCTTT.

CDR3 coding DNA: TGCAGCACAGCGGACAGGGAGACCTACAATGAGCAGTTCTTC. Its translation is CSTADRETYNEQFF. This chain joins TRBV29-1 and TRBJ2-1; 8 bases align to TRBD1. This CDR3 contains 14 residues. The J segment lost 2 bases and the V segment lost 8 bases, leaving 8 bases of the junction unmatched. Germline V lookup: CDR1 SQVTM, CDR2 ANQGSEA.

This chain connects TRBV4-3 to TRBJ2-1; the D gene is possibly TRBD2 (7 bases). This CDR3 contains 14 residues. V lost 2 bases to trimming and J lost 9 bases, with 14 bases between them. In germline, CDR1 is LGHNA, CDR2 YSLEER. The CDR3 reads CASSQMGGLGEQFF. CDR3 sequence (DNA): TGCGCCAGCAGCCAAATGGGGGGGCTAGGTGAGCAGTTCTTC.

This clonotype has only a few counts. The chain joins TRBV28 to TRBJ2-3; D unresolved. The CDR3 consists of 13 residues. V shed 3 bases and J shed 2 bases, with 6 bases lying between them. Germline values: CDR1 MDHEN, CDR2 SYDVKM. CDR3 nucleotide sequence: TGTGCCAGCAGTTTCATAAACACAGATACGCAGTATTTT. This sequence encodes CASSFINTDTQYF.

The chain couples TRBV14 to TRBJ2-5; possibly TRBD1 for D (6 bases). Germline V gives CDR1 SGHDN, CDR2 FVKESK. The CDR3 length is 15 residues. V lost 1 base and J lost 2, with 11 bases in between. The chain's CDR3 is CASSQAGQGQETQYF. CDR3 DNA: TGTGCCAGCAGCCAAGCGGGACAAGGACAAGAGACCCAGTACTTC.

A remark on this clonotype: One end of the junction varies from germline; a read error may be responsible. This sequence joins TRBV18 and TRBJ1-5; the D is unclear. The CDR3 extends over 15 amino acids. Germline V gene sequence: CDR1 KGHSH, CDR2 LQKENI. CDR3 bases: TGCGCCAGCTCACCGCAAGGGAGTACTGGCCAGCCCCAGCATTTT. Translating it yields CASSPQGSTGQPQHF.

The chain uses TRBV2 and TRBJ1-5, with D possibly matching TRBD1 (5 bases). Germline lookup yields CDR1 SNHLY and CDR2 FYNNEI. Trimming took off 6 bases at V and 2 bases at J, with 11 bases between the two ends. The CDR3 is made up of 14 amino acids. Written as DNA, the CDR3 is TGTGCCAGCAGGGTTGGGACCCGCAATCAGCCCCAGCATTTT. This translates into CASRVGTRNQPQHF.

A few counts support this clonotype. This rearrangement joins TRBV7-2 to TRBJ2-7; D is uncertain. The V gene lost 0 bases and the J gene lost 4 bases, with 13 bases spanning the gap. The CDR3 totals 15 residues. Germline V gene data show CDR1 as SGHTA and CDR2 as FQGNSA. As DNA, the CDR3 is TGTGCCAGCAGCTTAGCTGTCGGTTTGGGGTACGAGCAGTACTTC. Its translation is CASSLAVGLGYEQYF.